This passage covers 9 T cell receptor beta chains from one sample sequenced in a study of T cells in Graves' hyperthyroidism and ophthalmopathy. The TCR beta CDR3 regions underwent amplification using RNA transcripts as the source. An initial round of RT-PCR targeting the TCR CDR3 relied on the HTBI primer set. TCRdb re-called the multiplex PCR reads with MiXCR, one entry per CDR3 protein. The sample contains roughly 560,000 distinct CDR3 sequences, roughly 14% of which appear only once. Sequencing was carried out using blood. The receptors were sampled from a woman aged 40 to 50 with Graves' ophthalmopathy.

This clonotype was observed at least ten times. The chain links TRBV6-5 to TRBJ2-5; tentative D call: TRBD1 (5 bases). Germline CDR1 and CDR2: MNHEY and SVGAGI. This CDR3 comprises 13 residues. Trimming took off 2 bases at V and 5 bases at J, with 9 bases between the two ends. CDR3 DNA sequence: TGTGCCAGCAGTTACGGGGCCGGGGAGACCCAGTACTTC. Its protein is CASSYGAGETQYF.

This clonotype has ten or more counts. The chain recombines TRBV7-9 with TRBJ2-7; D ambiguous. Germline V gene sequence: CDR1 SEHNR, CDR2 FQNEAQ (reference sequence). The V end lost 5 bases, the J end lost 3 bases, and 8 bases lay between the germline ends. This CDR3 is built from 12 residues. The CDR3 nucleotides are TGTGCCAGCAGCCATGGGGACTACGAGCAGTACTTC. It encodes CASSHGDYEQYF.

This clonotype was seen at least ten times. The chain recombines TRBV10-2 with TRBJ2-5; D is unresolved. The CDR3 length is 14 residues. Germline values: CDR1 WSHSY, CDR2 SAAADI. V gave up 5 bases and J gave up 1 base, with 11 bases separating them. CDR3 bases: TGCGCCAGCAGTCGAATGGGTACCCAAGAGACCCAGTACTTC. This encodes CASSRMGTQETQYF.

This clonotype was picked up many times. The V and J genes are TRBV24-1 and TRBJ2-5; possible D gene TRBD2, 5 bases. Germline CDR1 and CDR2: KGHDR and SFDVKD. V gave up 4 bases and J gave up 0 bases, with 11 bases separating them. The CDR3 is 15 amino acids. DNA for the CDR3: TGTGCCACCAGTGAAACCGTCGGGGACCAAGAGACCCAGTACTTC. Amino acids: CATSETVGDQETQYF.

This clonotype was seen only a few times. This chain's CDR3 is CSARAPNGFEQYF. The CDR3 coding sequence is TGCAGTGCTAGGGCTCCGAACGGGTTCGAGCAGTACTTC. V usage is TRBV20-1 and J usage is TRBJ2-7; the D is unclear. CDR1 and CDR2 from the germline V gene are DFQATT and SNEGSKA (reference sequence). V was clipped by 3 bases and J by 6 bases, with 15 bases between them. The length of the CDR3 is 13 residues.

Only a few counts were recorded for this clonotype. The CDR3: CASSFGGTENTGELFF. CDR3 nucleotide sequence: TGCGCCAGCAGCTTCGGAGGGACGGAGAACACCGGGGAGCTGTTTTTT. This chain uses TRBV5-1 with TRBJ2-2, with a weak D call TRBD2 (6 bases). Per the germline V gene, CDR1 is SGHRS and CDR2 is YFSETQ. The V and J ends lost 2 bases and 1 base respectively, with 12 bases between them. The CDR3 covers 16 residues.

This clonotype was counted at least ten times. The V call is TRBV19, the J call TRBJ2-2; 7 nucleotides align to TRBD1. The CDR3 has 12 amino acids. Germline V gene lookup returns CDR1 LNHDA and CDR2 SQIVND (reference sequence). V dropped 10 bases and J dropped 7; count of bases not matched to a gene: 6. CDR3 bases: TGTGCCACCTTACAGGGGCTCGGGGAGCTGTTTTTT. It specifies CATLQGLGELFF.

The gene calls are TRBV2 and TRBJ2-7; 8 nucleotides agree with TRBD1. The CDR3 extends over 14 amino acids. The ends lost 6 bases at V and 1 base at J; junction bases unmatched: 5. Germline CDR1 reads SNHLY; CDR2 reads FYNNEI. The CDR3, as DNA: TGTGCCAGCAGGGACAGGGTGGTTTCCTACGAGCAGTACTTC. Amino acids: CASRDRVVSYEQYF. The full variable domain, rest sourced from reference TRBV2 and TRBJ2-7, is EPEVTQTPSHQVTQMGQEVILRCVPISNHLYFYWYRQILGQKVEFLVSFYNNEISEKSEIFDDQFSVERPDGSNFTLKIRSTKLEDSAMYFCASRDRVVSYEQYFGPGTRLTVT.

In this sample, this clonotype turned up many times. The V gene is TRBV7-9, the J gene TRBJ1-1; D is possibly TRBD1 (5 bases). The germline V and J ends were trimmed by 4 bases and 1 base, with 13 bases remaining between them. There are 15 residues in the CDR3. Germline CDR1 is SEHNR and CDR2 is FQNEAQ (reference sequence). CDR3 loop: CASSWQGGENTEAFF. The CDR3 DNA reads TGTGCCAGCAGCTGGCAGGGTGGAGAGAACACTGAAGCTTTCTTT.